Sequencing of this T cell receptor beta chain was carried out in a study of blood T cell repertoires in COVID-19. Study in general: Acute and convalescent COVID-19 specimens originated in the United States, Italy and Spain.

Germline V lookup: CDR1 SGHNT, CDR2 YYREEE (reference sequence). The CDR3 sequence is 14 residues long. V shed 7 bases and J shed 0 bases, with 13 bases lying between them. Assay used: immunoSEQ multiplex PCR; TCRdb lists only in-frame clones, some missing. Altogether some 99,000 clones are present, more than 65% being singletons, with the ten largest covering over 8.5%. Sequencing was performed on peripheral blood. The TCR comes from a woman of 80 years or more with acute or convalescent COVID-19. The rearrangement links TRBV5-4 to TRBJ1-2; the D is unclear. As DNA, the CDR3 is TGTGCCAGCTCAACCGGGTTTTCTAACTATGGCTACACCTTC. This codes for CASSTGFSNYGYTF.